The clone carrying this T cell receptor beta chain came up a few times. What it binds is unknown. This sample is drawn from a study of blood T cells in healthy people across ages. Overall study results and limits: Possibly confounding the expanded clonotype changes was the fact that donor CMV status was unknown.

It was with a sample-barcoded 5' primer and a J-beta primer mix that a second PCR of about 6 to 11 cycles was run. One entry per CDR3 protein, called by TCRdb with MiXCR from the 5' RACE reads. Here the sample spans more than 900,000 distinct CDR3 sequences, under 30% being singletons. From germline, CDR1 is SGHDT and CDR2 YYEEEE. The V end lost 2 bases, the J end lost 11 bases, and 20 bases lay between the germline ends. The CDR3 is made up of 14 amino acids. These data were also reused for a study on T cells of mothers and their children. As reported in that work: Every mother produced more than 8 million TCR beta CDR3 reads, whereas every child provided 2.5 million to 3.5 million. Mothers and children who were related shared slightly more overlap than unrelated pairs, but not significantly more. The analysis detected no persistent microchimeric T cell clones.

The chain links TRBV5-6 to TRBJ2-7, with a tentative D call TRBD1 (6 bases). Specimen: blood. The sequence was collected from a girl aged 2-10 years in good health. CDR3 in amino acids: CASSFGTPETGEYF. The CDR3 DNA sequence: TGTGCCAGCAGCTTCGGGACACCAGAAACCGGAGAGTACTTC.